These 27 T cell receptor beta chains originate from one sample sequenced in a study of regulatory T cells in long-lasting Graves disease. Time point given: newly diagnosed GD, antithyroid drugs for less than 3 months. Isolated PBMC RNA provided the starting material for the TCR library. Building the TCR beta libraries relied on iRepertoire HTBI primers, and CDR3 regions underwent Arm-PCR. TCRdb reprocessed the multiplex PCR reads via MiXCR and lists one record per CDR3 protein. The repertoire holds over 350,000 distinct CDR3 sequences, with about 15% as singletons. This sample also belongs to another study, concerning T cells in Graves' hyperthyroidism and ophthalmopathy.

This specimen consisted of peripheral blood mononuclear cells (PBMCs), obtained at new diagnosis, from a patient treated with antithyroid drugs. These receptors all come from a woman in her thirties or forties with Graves disease.

This clonotype appeared a few times. The rearrangement uses TRBV27 and TRBJ2-7; D might be TRBD1 (6 bases). CDR3 length equals 17 residues. In germline, CDR1 is MNHEY, CDR2 SMNVEV (reference sequence). Trimming removed 7 bases at V and 4 bases at J, with 26 bases between. The CDR3, as DNA: TGTGCCAGCACCCCCCTCCCGGGACCAACGAGGGGGTACGAGCAGTACTTC. Amino acids: CASTPLPGPTRGYEQYF.

This clonotype was seen ten or more times. This chain connects TRBV24-1 to TRBJ2-7, with D possibly TRBD1 on 5 matching bases. V gave up 0 bases and J gave up 6 bases, with 8 bases separating them. CDR1 and CDR2 (germline): KGHDR, SFDVKD. The CDR3 is made up of 13 amino acids. Here the CDR3 reads CATSDLGRAEQYF. The CDR3 DNA reads TGTGCCACCAGTGATTTGGGCAGGGCCGAGCAGTACTTC.

In this sample, this clonotype turned up many times. This chain joins TRBV20-1 and TRBJ2-3, with D tentatively TRBD2 (6 bases). V dropped 5 bases and J dropped 4 bases, with 16 bases sitting between them. This CDR3 is built from 14 residues. Germline loops: CDR1 DFQATT, CDR2 SNEGSKA (reference sequence). The CDR3 region has the DNA TGCAGTGCTGCCGGCGGGGTAACGGCAGATACGCAGTATTTT. This sequence encodes CSAAGGVTADTQYF.

The gene calls are TRBV3-1 and TRBJ2-1; 7 bases match TRBD1. This CDR3 has 17 amino acids. Looked up from germline, CDR1 is LGHDT and CDR2 is YNNKEL (reference sequence). Trimming took 4 bases from V and 0 from J; bases not matched to a gene: 9. DNA for the CDR3: TGTGCCAGCAGCCCCCATGAGGGGGCCCGCTCCTACAATGAGCAGTTCTTC. Protein product: CASSPHEGARSYNEQFF.

There are many counts of this clonotype. The chain has TRBV24-1 and TRBJ1-1, with unresolved D. Trimming took off 6 bases at V and 3 bases at J, with 4 bases between the two ends. The CDR3 totals 11 residues. CDR1 is KGHDR and CDR2 is SFDVKD in the germline V gene. The CDR3 coding sequence is TGTGCCACCAGTACCGACACTGAAGCTTTCTTT. Its translation: CATSTDTEAFF.

Worth noting for this clonotype: A much larger clone is a single base away; this may be a read error. CDR3 loop: CSALDPGPRQPHHF. DNA for the CDR3: TGCAGTGCCCTCGACCCCGGACCCCGACAGCCCCATCATTTT. The V gene is TRBV20-1, the J gene TRBJ1-5; tentatively, D is TRBD1 (5 bases). The CDR3 contains 14 residues. Germline-derived CDR1 and CDR2 are DFQATT and SNEGSKA (reference sequence).

This clonotype came up many times. This sequence joins TRBV5-8 and TRBJ2-1, with TRBD2 identical over 8 bases. CDR3 length: 15 amino acids. Looked up from germline, CDR1 is SGHTS and CDR2 is YDEGEE. The ends lost 5 bases at V and 5 bases at J; junction bases unmatched: 9. The CDR3 DNA is TGTGCCAGCAGAACCGGGACTAGATATAACAATGAGCAGTTCTTC. This codes for CASRTGTRYNNEQFF.

This clonotype was seen repeatedly, ten times or more. The gene calls are TRBV28 and TRBJ1-5, with TRBD1 as a possible D gene (5 bases). Germline-derived CDR1 and CDR2 are MDHEN and SYDVKM. V was clipped by 4 bases and J by 0 bases, with 10 bases between them. CDR3 length: 15 residues. DNA of the CDR3: TGTGCCAGCAGTTCGACAGAATATAGCAATCAGCCCCAGCATTTT. Amino acid sequence: CASSSTEYSNQPQHF.

This clonotype has ten or more counts. The chain carries TRBV2 and TRBJ2-2; D is perhaps TRBD1 (6 bases). CDR1 is SNHLY, CDR2 FYNNEI, per germline. The ends were cut back, 5 bases at V and 5 bases at J, with 12 bases in the middle. The CDR3 loop spans 14 amino acids. CDR3 in amino acids: CASSLQGRTGELFF. CDR3 coding DNA: TGTGCCAGCAGTCTACAGGGCCGAACCGGGGAGCTGTTTTTT.

This clonotype occurred many times. J is TRBJ2-7 and V is TRBV6-2 or TRBV6-3; possible D gene TRBD1, 6 bases. Germline V gene lookup returns CDR1 MNHEY and CDR2 SVGEGT. The CDR3 consists of 14 residues. Trimming cost V 7 bases and J 0 bases, with 13 bases left between them. The CDR3 is CASTVGGSSYEQYF. The CDR3 DNA sequence: TGTGCCAGCACCGTAGGGGGTAGCTCCTACGAGCAGTACTTC.

This clonotype occurred many times. The chain has TRBV18 and TRBJ2-7; no reliable D call. CDR1 is KGHSH and CDR2 is LQKENI in the germline V gene. Trimming removed 5 bases from V and 3 bases from J, with 14 bases in between. This CDR3 spans 14 amino acids. This chain's CDR3 is CASSTRWGNYEQYF. CDR3 DNA sequence: TGTGCCAGCTCAACCCGTTGGGGAAACTACGAGCAGTACTTC.

This clonotype has ten or more counts. The CDR3 DNA sequence: TGTGCCTGGAGCAAGTCAGGACTAGGGGACGAGCAGTACTTC. Translating gives CAWSKSGLGDEQYF. The J gene is TRBJ2-7, the V gene TRBV30, with 7 nucleotides matching TRBD2. CDR1 and CDR2 from the germline V gene are GTSNPN and SVGIG (reference sequence). Trimming at V came to 3 bases and at J to 5 bases, leaving 10 bases not matched to a gene. CDR3 length: 14 residues.

In this sample, this clonotype turned up many times. V gene TRBV3-1 combines with J gene TRBJ2-1, with D possibly called TRBD1 or TRBD2 (5 bases each). Trimming cost V 4 bases and J 7 bases, with 11 bases left between them. From germline, CDR1 is LGHDT and CDR2 YNNKEL (reference sequence). The CDR3 length is 13 residues. The CDR3 DNA reads TGTGCCAGCAGCCCGGGGCGATGGAATGAGCAGTTCTTC. The encoded protein is CASSPGRWNEQFF.

This clonotype was picked up a small number of times. J is TRBJ1-1 and V is TRBV5-5; D unresolved. Trimming cost V 2 bases and J 0 bases, with 5 bases left between them. The CDR3 loop spans 13 amino acids. The germline gives CDR1 SGHKS, CDR2 YYEKEE (reference sequence). CDR3 sequence (DNA): TGTGCCAGCAGCTTTCCCATGAACACTGAAGCTTTCTTT. Encoded protein: CASSFPMNTEAFF.

This clonotype was counted many times. The rearrangement joins TRBV3-1 to TRBJ2-1; the match to TRBD2 covers 11 bases. Germline CDR1 reads LGHDT; CDR2 reads YNNKEL (reference sequence). Trimming at V came to 0 bases and at J to 8 bases, leaving 6 bases not matched to a gene. The CDR3 contains 16 residues. CDR3 region: CASSQDLAGGPYEQFF. In DNA form, the CDR3 reads TGTGCCAGCAGCCAAGACCTAGCGGGAGGTCCCTATGAGCAGTTCTTC.

As to this clonotype: It may be a read error: a sequence one base away is much more abundant. The gene calls are TRBV30 and TRBJ2-7; tentatively, D is TRBD1 (6 bases). CDR1 GTSNPN and CDR2 SVGIG come from the germline V gene (reference sequence). This CDR3 spans 14 amino acids. CDR3 in amino acids: CAWSVLRGAYDQYF. CDR3 nucleotide sequence: TGTGCCTGGAGTGTACTCAGGGGCGCCTACGATCAGTACTTC.

In this sample, this clonotype turned up many times. CDR3 in DNA: TGTGCCAGCAGCCAACTCCGGGGGGGGAACACTGAAGCTTTCTTT. Protein product: CASSQLRGGNTEAFF. The chain links TRBV3-1 to TRBJ1-1; possible D gene TRBD1, 5 bases. CDR1 and CDR2 from the germline V gene are LGHDT and YNNKEL (reference sequence). This CDR3 comprises 15 residues. Trimming shortened V by 2 bases and J by 1 base, and 11 bases separated the two germline ends. Based on the CDR3 plus reference TRBV3-1 and TRBJ1-1, the full variable domain is DTAVSQTPKYLVTQMGNDKSIKCEQNLGHDTMYWYKQDSKKFLKIMFSYNNKELIINETVPNRFSPKSPDKAHLNLHINSLELGDSAVYFCASSQLRGGNTEAFFGQGTRLTVV.

This clonotype was seen more than once but under ten times. The chain couples TRBV18 to TRBJ1-5; a weak D match, TRBD1 (5 bases). Trimming left V 3 bases short and J 3 bases short, with 12 bases between. The V gene's germline CDR1 is KGHSH and CDR2 LQKENI. The CDR3 sequence is 15 residues long. The CDR3, as DNA: TGTGCCAGCTCACCCCCGGGACCGGTCAATCAGCCCCAGCATTTT. Amino acids: CASSPPGPVNQPQHF.

This clonotype appeared many times. The chain uses TRBV27 and TRBJ1-1, with TRBD1 matching over 8 bases. The germline CDR1 and CDR2 sequences are MNHEY and SMNVEV (reference sequence). V was clipped by 6 bases and J by 6 bases; unmatched bases: 9. This CDR3 is 14 amino acids long. CDR3 bases: TGTGCCAGCAGACTAGGACAGGGCATTCCTGAAGCTTTCTTT. The encoded protein is CASRLGQGIPEAFF.

The chain carries TRBV9 and TRBJ2-3; 13 bases map to TRBD2. In germline, CDR1 is SGDLS, CDR2 YYNGEE. V was clipped by 3 bases and J by 5 bases; unmatched bases: 6. This CDR3 comprises 16 residues. Here the CDR3 reads CASSGGTSGKVDTQYF. For the CDR3, the DNA is TGTGCCAGCAGCGGCGGGACTAGCGGGAAGGTAGATACGCAGTATTTT.

This clonotype was recorded a few times. The rearrangement joins TRBV29-1 to TRBJ2-7, with D unresolved. Per the germline V gene, CDR1 is SQVTM and CDR2 is ANQGSEA. The CDR3 runs to 15 residues. The V and J ends lost 2 bases and 2 bases respectively, with 16 bases between them. Here the CDR3 reads CSVELTFGSTYEQYF. The CDR3 DNA reads TGCAGCGTTGAATTAACCTTCGGCAGTACCTACGAGCAGTACTTC.

The chain links TRBV18 to TRBJ1-5; TRBD1 aligns across 7 bases. The CDR3 is 16 residues long. CDR1 KGHSH and CDR2 LQKENI come from the germline V gene. J lost 0 bases, V lost 2 bases, and 4 bases had no gene match. The CDR3 DNA follows: TGTGCCAGCTCACCATCAGGGGGGTATAGCAATCAGCCCCAGCATTTT. This translates into CASSPSGGYSNQPQHF. Based on the CDR3 plus reference TRBV18 and TRBJ1-5, the full variable domain is NAGVMQNPRHLVRRRGQEARLRCSPMKGHSHVYWYRQLPEEGLKFMVYLQKENIIDESGMPKERFSAEFPKEGPSILRIQQVVRGDSAAYFCASSPSGGYSNQPQHFGDGTRLSIL.

At least ten counts were recorded for this clonotype. The DNA of the CDR3 is TGTGCCATCAGTTTGGGACTAGCGGACACCACCGGGGAGCTGTTTTTT. As protein: CAISLGLADTTGELFF. The chain employs TRBV10-3 and TRBJ2-2; 11 nucleotides line up with TRBD2. CDR1 is ENHRY, CDR2 SYGVKD, per germline. Losses at the gene ends were 5 bases for V and 4 bases for J; bases not matched to a gene: 6. The CDR3 sequence is 16 residues long.

This clonotype came up many times. The chain combines TRBV27 with TRBJ2-2; tentative D call: TRBD2 (5 bases). Trimming cost V 5 bases and J 7 bases, with 8 bases left between them. This CDR3 spans 12 amino acids. The germline gives CDR1 MNHEY, CDR2 SMNVEV (reference sequence). DNA for the CDR3: TGTGCCAGCAGTCCGCGGGTCGGGGAGCTGTTTTTT. This translates into CASSPRVGELFF.

With respect to this clonotype: Possible read error: a much larger clone is one base away. The chain joins TRBV13 to TRBJ1-2, with D uncertain. The V end lost 4 bases, the J end lost 8 bases, and 17 bases lay between the germline ends. Germline values: CDR1 PRHDT, CDR2 FYEKMQ (reference sequence). The CDR3 sequence is 14 residues long. Here the CDR3 reads CASSSIGRPGGYTF. CDR3 sequence (DNA): TGTGCCAGCAGCTCGATCGGGCGCCCGGGAGGCTACACCTTC.

This clonotype came up many times. The rearrangement uses TRBV5-5 and TRBJ2-1; 9 positions agree with TRBD2. After removal of 0 bases from V and 4 bases from J, the junction contained 2 bases not matched to a gene. The germline gives CDR1 SGHKS, CDR2 YYEKEE (reference sequence). CDR3 size: 15 residues. This chain's CDR3 is CASSLDSGSYNEQFF. CDR3 bases: TGTGCCAGCAGCTTGGATAGCGGGAGTTACAATGAGCAGTTCTTC. Variable domain in full (rest from reference TRBV5-5 and TRBJ2-1): DAGVTQSPTHLIKTRGQQVTLRCSPISGHKSVSWYQQVLGQGPQFIFQYYEKEERGRGNFPDRFSARQFPNYSSELNVNALLLGDSALYLCASSLDSGSYNEQFFGPGTRLTVL.

On this clonotype: A clone one base away is much larger, so this may be a read error. The chain joins TRBV7-2 to TRBJ2-3; no definite D call. Germline values: CDR1 SGHTA, CDR2 FQGNSA. The CDR3 is 13 residues long. The CDR3 is CASSLPNTDTLYF. Written as DNA, the CDR3 is TGTGCCAGCAGCTTACCAAACACAGATACGCTGTATTTT. Drawing the rest from reference TRBV7-2 and TRBJ2-3, the complete variable domain is GAGVSQSPSNKVTEKGKDVELRCDPISGHTALYWYRQSLGQGLEFLIYFQGNSAPDKSGLPSDRFSAERTGGSVSTLTIQRTQQEDSAVYLCASSLPNTDTLYFGPGTRLTVL.